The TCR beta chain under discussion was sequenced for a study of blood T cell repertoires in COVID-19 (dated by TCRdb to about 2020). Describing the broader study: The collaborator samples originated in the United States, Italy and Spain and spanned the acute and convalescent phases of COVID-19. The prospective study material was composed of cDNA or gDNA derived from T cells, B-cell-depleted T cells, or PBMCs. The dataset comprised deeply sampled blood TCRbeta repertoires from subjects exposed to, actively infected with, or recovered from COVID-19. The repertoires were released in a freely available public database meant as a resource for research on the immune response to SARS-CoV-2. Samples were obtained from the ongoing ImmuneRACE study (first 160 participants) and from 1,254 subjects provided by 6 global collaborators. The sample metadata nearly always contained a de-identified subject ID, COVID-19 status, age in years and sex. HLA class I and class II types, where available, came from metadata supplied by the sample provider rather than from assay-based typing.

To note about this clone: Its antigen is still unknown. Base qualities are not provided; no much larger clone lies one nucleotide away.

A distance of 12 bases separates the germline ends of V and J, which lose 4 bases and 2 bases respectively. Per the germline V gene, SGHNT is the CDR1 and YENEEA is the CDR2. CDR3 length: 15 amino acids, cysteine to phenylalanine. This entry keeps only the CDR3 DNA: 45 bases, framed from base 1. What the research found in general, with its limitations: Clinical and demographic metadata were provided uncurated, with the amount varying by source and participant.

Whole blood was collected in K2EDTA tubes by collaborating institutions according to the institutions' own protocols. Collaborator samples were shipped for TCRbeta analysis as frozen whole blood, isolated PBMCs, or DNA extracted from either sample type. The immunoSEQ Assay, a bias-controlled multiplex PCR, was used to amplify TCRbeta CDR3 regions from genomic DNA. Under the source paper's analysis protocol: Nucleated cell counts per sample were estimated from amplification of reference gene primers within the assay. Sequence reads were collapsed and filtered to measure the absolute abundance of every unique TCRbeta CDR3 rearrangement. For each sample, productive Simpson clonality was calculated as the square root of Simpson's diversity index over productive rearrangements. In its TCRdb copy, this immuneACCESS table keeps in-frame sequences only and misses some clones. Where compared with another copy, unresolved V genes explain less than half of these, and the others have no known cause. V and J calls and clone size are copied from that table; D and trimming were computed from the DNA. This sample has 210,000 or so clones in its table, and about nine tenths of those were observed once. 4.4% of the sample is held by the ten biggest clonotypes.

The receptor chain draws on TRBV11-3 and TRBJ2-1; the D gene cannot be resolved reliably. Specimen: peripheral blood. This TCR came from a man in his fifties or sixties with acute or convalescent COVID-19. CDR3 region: CASSSFREPYNEQFF. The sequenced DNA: TGTGCCAGCAGCTCCTTTCGAGAACCCTACAATGAGCAGTTCTTC. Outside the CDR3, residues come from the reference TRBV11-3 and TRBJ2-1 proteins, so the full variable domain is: EAGVVQSPRYKIIEKKQPVAFWCNPISGHNTLYWYLQNLGQGPELLIRYENEEAVDDSQLPKDRFSAERLKGVDSTLKIQPAELGDSAVYLCASSSFREPYNEQFFGPGTRLTVL.